This T cell receptor (beta chain) was obtained from a study of regulatory T cells in long-lasting Graves disease. Relying on iRepertoire HTBI primers and Arm-PCR of CDR3 regions, the team built TCR beta libraries. TCRdb used MiXCR to reprocess the multiplex PCR reads, holding one entry per CDR3 protein. The table includes fewer than 550,000 distinct CDR3 sequences, about 16% detected once. The time point: newly diagnosed GD, antithyroid drugs for less than 3 months. RNA isolated from PBMCs was used to make the TCR library. Graves' disease was diagnosed by American Thyroid Association guidelines. This CDR3 has 14 residues. V lost 10 bases, J lost 0 bases, and 16 bases lay in between. Germline V gene sequence: CDR1 MNHEY, CDR2 SMNVEV (reference sequence). Study-wide results and limits: Compared with new cases, persistent Graves' patients showed reduced TCR diversity. Study of thyroid tissue was not done, with only peripheral blood studied.

The table lists this clonotype with many counts. Its specificity is unknown. The data also belong to a second study, concerning T cells in Graves' hyperthyroidism and ophthalmopathy. That investigation notes: Blood also carried most thyroid clonotypes expanded above 0.001.

Material: peripheral blood mononuclear cells (PBMCs), obtained at new diagnosis, from a patient treated with antithyroid drugs. This TCR was recovered from a woman aged 35-65 years with Graves disease. J is TRBJ2-7 and V is TRBV27; D assignment may be TRBD1 or TRBD2 (5 bases each). The CDR3 sequence: CATMRLGTSYEQYF. The CDR3 DNA reads as TGTGCCACCATGCGGCTAGGGACCTCCTACGAGCAGTACTTC.